This TCR beta chain was observed in a study of control samples from healthy donors and cancer patients. The repertoire was sequenced with immunoSEQ multiplex PCR; TCRdb's copy has only in-frame clones and lacks some. Altogether 150,000 to 200,000 clones are present, 85% to 95% being singletons, with the ten largest covering approximately 1.4%. Sequences were obtained from blood. The TCR was taken from a man aged 30 to 45 in good health.

The CDR3 loop is CAITRTVTDTQYF. DNA of the CDR3: TGTGCCATCACCAGGACTGTCACAGATACGCAGTATTTT. The genes are TRBV10-3 and TRBJ2-3; D may be TRBD2 (5 bases). V was clipped by 7 bases and J by 2 bases, with 10 bases between them. Germline loops: CDR1 ENHRY, CDR2 SYGVKD. The CDR3 covers 13 residues.